The T cell receptor (beta chain) under discussion was sequenced for a study of shared T cell receptors in the human thymus. In germline, CDR1 is GTSNPN, CDR2 SVGIG (reference sequence). The length of the CDR3 is 15 residues. V was trimmed by 0 bases and J by 4 bases, leaving 13 bases between them. Only in-frame clones appear in the TCRdb table, and some are missing; sequencing was by immunoSEQ multiplex PCR. The sample shows over 350,000 clones, 85% to 95% of them seen only once. The sequence derives from a human donor. Sequencing was performed on thymocytes. The chain is built from TRBV30 and TRBJ1-5; no clear D gene. CDR3 sequence reads: CAWSVVDATNQPQHF. Written as DNA, the CDR3 is TGTGCCTGGAGTGTTGTCGACGCGACGAATCAGCCCCAGCATTTT.